The source of this TCR beta chain is a study of PD-1 blockade in mismatch repair-deficient tumors. Background on the study: All were previously treated, progressing patients with approximately 12 mismatch repair-deficient cancer types. The study, taken as a whole, reports: Tumor-resident clones, often undetectable pretreatment in blood, expanded then contracted after pembrolizumab.

Using immunoSEQ multiplex PCR, the repertoire was profiled, and TCRdb retains in-frame clones only, with some absent. In the table there are 130,000 or so clones, about 86% of which are singletons. Mismatch repair deficiency was confirmed in all patients, by PCR or immunohistochemistry. The TCR-sequenced patients were three responders to pembrolizumab. A word on this clone: What it recognizes is unknown.

Losses at the gene ends were 5 bases for V and 4 bases for J; bases not matched to a gene: 4. Germline assignment: CDR1 MNHEY and CDR2 SMNVEV (reference sequence). The CDR3 totals 14 residues. The chain recombines TRBV27 with TRBJ1-5; TRBD1 aligns across 8 bases. This sample comprised peripheral blood, obtained 44 weeks after starting pembrolizumab. The clonotype was recovered from an adult with mismatch repair-deficient cancer. The CDR3 bases are TGTGCCAGCAGTCTTACAGGGGGAAATCAGCCCCAGCATTTT. Translating it yields CASSLTGGNQPQHF.